One and the same sample provided the 21 T cell receptor beta chains below, sequenced in a study of shared clonotypes between healthy human individuals. Generated by immunoSEQ multiplex PCR, the TCRdb table keeps only in-frame clones and is missing some. The sample has about 1 million clones; approximately 76% are singletons. What was sequenced was memory CD4+ T cells sorted from blood. Noted subset: CD45RA-negative fraction. The source of these receptors is a man younger than 35 in good health.

This clone came up a few times. The V gene is TRBV11-2, the J gene TRBJ2-7; maybe TRBD1 (5 bases). Germline CDR1 reads SGHAT; CDR2 reads FQNNGV. V was cut by 4 bases and J by 3 bases, with 16 bases left in between. The CDR3 spans 15 residues. The CDR3: CASSSAWGPSYEQYF. CDR3 sequence (DNA): TGTGCCAGCAGCTCAGCGTGGGGCCCTAGCTACGAGCAGTACTTC.

In DNA form, the CDR3 reads TGTGCCAGTAGGGAGCCTGGCACTGAAGCTTTCTTT. Translation: CASREPGTEAFF. The rearrangement links TRBV19 to TRBJ1-1; D ambiguous. Trimming shortened V by 6 bases and J by 4 bases, and 9 bases separated the two germline ends. This CDR3 region has 12 residues. Germline V lookup: CDR1 LNHDA, CDR2 SQIVND (reference sequence).

The chain carries TRBV30 and TRBJ1-4; no clear D gene. CDR1 and CDR2 from the germline V gene are GTSNPN and SVGIG (reference sequence). V was clipped by 6 bases and J by 10 bases, with 15 bases between them. This CDR3 has 12 residues. The CDR3 spells CACRISSGKLFF. CDR3 DNA: TGTGCCTGTAGGATTTCGAGTGGAAAACTGTTTTTT.

The J gene is TRBJ1-2, the V gene TRBV2; 7 positions agree with TRBD1. Germline CDR1 SNHLY, CDR2 FYNNEI. The CDR3 contains 17 residues. V lost 2 bases and J lost 1; bases outside the gene matches: 10. The CDR3 protein is CASSESPRDRLNYGYTF. In DNA, the CDR3 is TGTGCCAGCAGTGAATCCCCGCGGGACAGACTTAACTATGGCTACACCTTC.

V usage is TRBV5-1 and J usage is TRBJ2-2, with 7 bases that match TRBD1. Germline-derived CDR1 and CDR2 are SGHRS and YFSETQ. V shed 7 bases and J 3 bases; nucleotides not matched to a gene: 6. The CDR3 length is 14 residues. The CDR3 DNA reads as TGCGCCAGCCGCAATACAGGGGACACCGGGGAGCTGTTTTTT. This sequence encodes CASRNTGDTGELFF.

The rearrangement uses TRBV18 and TRBJ1-4; D gene uncertain. This CDR3 spans 15 amino acids. Germline-derived CDR1 and CDR2 are KGHSH and LQKENI. V was cut by 4 bases and J by 0 bases, with 9 bases left in between. This CDR3 reads CASSLQQTTNEKLFF. The CDR3 bases are TGTGCCAGCTCACTACAGCAAACAACTAATGAAAAACTGTTTTTT.

The V call is TRBV4-3, the J call TRBJ2-2; 12 bases align to TRBD2. The CDR3 is 16 residues long. Germline assignment: CDR1 LGHNA and CDR2 YSLEER. V lost 4 bases to trimming and J lost 6 bases; unmatched junction nucleotides: 6. CDR3 amino acids: CASSRETSGSSGELFF. The CDR3 DNA is TGCGCCAGCAGCCGAGAGACTAGCGGGAGTTCCGGGGAGCTGTTTTTT.

The chain has TRBV15 and TRBJ2-5, with a possible D match to TRBD1 (6 bases). V dropped 2 bases and J dropped 4 bases, with 14 bases sitting between them. This CDR3 is built from 15 residues. Germline V lookup: CDR1 LNHNV, CDR2 YYDKDF (reference sequence). The CDR3 reads CATSRSKGEIETQYF. The CDR3 DNA sequence: TGTGCCACCAGCAGATCCAAGGGGGAGATAGAGACCCAGTACTTC.

This chain joins TRBV6-5 and TRBJ2-2; 7 positions agree with TRBD1. The CDR3 sequence is 14 residues long. Germline V gene sequence: CDR1 MNHEY, CDR2 SVGAGI. After removal of 6 bases from V and 5 bases from J, the junction contained 6 bases not matched to a gene. The DNA for the CDR3 is TGTGCCAGCAGCAGACAGGGTTGGACCGGGGAGCTGTTTTTT. This encodes CASSRQGWTGELFF.

V gene TRBV5-8 combines with J gene TRBJ2-7, with TRBD1 identical over 8 bases. CDR1 and CDR2 (germline): SGHTS, YDEGEE. This CDR3 has 15 amino acids. Unmatched junction bases numbered 9, after V lost 4 bases and J lost 3 bases. The CDR3 here is CASSPDRGSLYEQYF. CDR3 bases: TGTGCCAGCAGCCCAGACAGGGGATCCCTCTACGAGCAGTACTTC.

The chain is built from TRBV6-1 and TRBJ1-3, with unresolved D. Germline-derived CDR1 and CDR2 are MNHNS and SASEGT. The CDR3 length is 14 residues. V was pared by 7 bases and J by 0 bases, with 10 bases between. The DNA of the CDR3 is TGTGCCAGCAAACGGCCTTCCTCTGGAAACACCATATATTTT. Its translation is CASKRPSSGNTIYF.

The chain has TRBV6-5 and TRBJ2-1; D perhaps matches TRBD2 (6 bases). This CDR3 region has 12 residues. Germline V gene data show CDR1 as MNHEY and CDR2 as SVGAGI. The V gene lost 5 bases and the J gene lost 8 bases, with 10 bases spanning the gap. The CDR3 here is CASSRRGDEQFF. The CDR3 coding sequence is TGTGCCAGCAGTAGGCGGGGCGATGAGCAGTTCTTC.

J is TRBJ1-1 and V is TRBV27, with D unclear. The ends were cut back, 0 bases at V and 10 bases at J, with 12 bases in the middle. The V gene's germline CDR1 is MNHEY and CDR2 SMNVEV (reference sequence). The CDR3 is 13 residues long. Written as DNA, the CDR3 is TGTGCCAGCAGTTTATCGGGAGCCGCCCGAGCTTTCTTT. Translating gives CASSLSGAARAFF.

This chain uses TRBV7-9 with TRBJ2-5; D remains unclear. The CDR3 totals 15 residues. Germline CDR1 reads SEHNR; CDR2 reads FQNEAQ (reference sequence). V lost 2 bases and J lost 4, with 14 bases in between. The CDR3 DNA is TGTGCCAGCAGCTTACGCCTCCCAATGGGAGAGACCCAGTACTTC. Its protein is CASSLRLPMGETQYF.

The rearrangement links TRBV7-8 to TRBJ2-7; D may be TRBD1 (5 bases). From germline, CDR1 is SGHVS and CDR2 FQNEAQ. The CDR3 extends over 15 amino acids. The ends were cut back, 2 bases at V and 3 bases at J, with 14 bases in the middle. CDR3 sequence reads: CASSLPSRANYEQYF. In DNA form, the CDR3 reads TGTGCCAGCAGCTTACCGTCCAGGGCAAACTACGAGCAGTACTTC.

This clone was recorded many times. The CDR3 nucleotides read TGTGCCAGCAGTTACGCGGACAGTCAGAATTCACCCCTCCACTTT. It yields the protein CASSYADSQNSPLHF. The chain combines TRBV6-5 with TRBJ1-6, with D possibly being TRBD1 (6 bases). Trimming pared 2 bases from V and 7 bases from J, leaving 12 bases between. The CDR3 is 15 residues long. Per germline, CDR1 MNHEY and CDR2 SVGAGI.

The chain carries TRBV6-1 and TRBJ1-5, with D possibly matching TRBD1 (5 bases). With 7 bases removed from V and 6 bases from J, the gap between germline ends came to 13 bases. The germline V gene has CDR1 MNHNS and CDR2 SASEGT. The CDR3 covers 13 residues. The CDR3 protein is CASTRERGQPQHF. For the CDR3, the DNA is TGTGCCAGCACCAGAGAGAGGGGTCAGCCCCAGCATTTT.

V gene TRBV5-4 combines with J gene TRBJ1-1; D is possibly TRBD1 (5 bases). Germline V gives CDR1 SGHNT, CDR2 YYREEE (reference sequence). CDR3 length: 14 residues. Trimming took 5 bases from V and 6 from J, leaving 17 bases between them. CDR3 nucleotide sequence: TGTGCCAGCAGTCTAGACAGTAGTTTCGCTGAAGCTTTCTTT. Its protein is CASSLDSSFAEAFF.

A few counts support this clone. The V and J genes are TRBV27 and TRBJ1-1, with D unresolved. Germline values: CDR1 MNHEY, CDR2 SMNVEV (reference sequence). V was clipped by 1 base and J by 1 base, with 7 bases between them. CDR3 length: 14 residues. The CDR3 DNA reads as TGTGCCAGCAGTTTATATGGCAGGAACACTGAAGCTTTCTTT. Translating it yields CASSLYGRNTEAFF.

The CDR3: CSAGGGTDTQYF. The CDR3 DNA sequence: TGCAGCGCCGGAGGGGGCACAGATACGCAGTATTTT. The genes are TRBV29-1 and TRBJ2-3, with a possible D match to TRBD2 (6 bases). The CDR3 loop spans 12 amino acids. The V gene's germline CDR1 is SQVTM and CDR2 ANQGSEA. Trimming cost V 7 bases and J 1 base, with 9 bases left between them.

The table lists this clone with a count of one. This chain joins TRBV6-4 and TRBJ2-4, with no clear D. Germline V gives CDR1 MRHNA, CDR2 SNTAGT. V gave up 5 bases and J gave up 0 bases, with 2 bases separating them. This CDR3 spans 12 amino acids. As DNA, the CDR3 is TGTGCCAGCAGTTTAGCCAAAAACATTCAGTACTTC. As protein: CASSLAKNIQYF.